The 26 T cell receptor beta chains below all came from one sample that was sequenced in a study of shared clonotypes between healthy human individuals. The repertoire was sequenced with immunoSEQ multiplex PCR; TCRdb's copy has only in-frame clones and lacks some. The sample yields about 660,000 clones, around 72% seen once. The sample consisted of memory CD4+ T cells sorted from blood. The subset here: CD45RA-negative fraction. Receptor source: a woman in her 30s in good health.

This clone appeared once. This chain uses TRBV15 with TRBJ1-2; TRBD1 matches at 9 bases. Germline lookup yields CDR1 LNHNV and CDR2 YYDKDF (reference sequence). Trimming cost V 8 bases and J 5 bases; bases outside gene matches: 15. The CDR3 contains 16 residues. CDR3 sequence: CATAPGQGGNSYGYTF. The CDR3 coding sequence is TGTGCCACCGCGCCGGGACAGGGAGGTAACTCTTATGGCTACACCTTC.

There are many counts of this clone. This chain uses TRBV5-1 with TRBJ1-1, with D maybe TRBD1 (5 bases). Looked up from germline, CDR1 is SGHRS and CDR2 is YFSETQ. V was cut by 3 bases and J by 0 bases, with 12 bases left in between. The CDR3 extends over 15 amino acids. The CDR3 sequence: CASSSRGDMNTEAFF. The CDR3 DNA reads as TGCGCCAGCAGCTCTCGGGGGGATATGAACACTGAAGCTTTCTTT.

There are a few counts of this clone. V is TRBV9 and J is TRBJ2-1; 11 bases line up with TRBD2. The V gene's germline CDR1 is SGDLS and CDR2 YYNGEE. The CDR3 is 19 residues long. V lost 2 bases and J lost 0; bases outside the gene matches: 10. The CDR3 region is CASSVGLADLFNSYNEQFF. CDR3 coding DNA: TGTGCCAGCAGCGTGGGACTAGCGGACTTGTTTAACTCCTACAATGAGCAGTTCTTC.

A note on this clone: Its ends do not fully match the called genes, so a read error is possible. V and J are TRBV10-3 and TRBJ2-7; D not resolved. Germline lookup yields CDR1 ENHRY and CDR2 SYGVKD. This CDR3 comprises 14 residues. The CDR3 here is CAISESADSHEQYF. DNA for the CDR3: TGTGCCATCAGTGAGTCGGCAGACTCCCACGAGCAGTACTTC.

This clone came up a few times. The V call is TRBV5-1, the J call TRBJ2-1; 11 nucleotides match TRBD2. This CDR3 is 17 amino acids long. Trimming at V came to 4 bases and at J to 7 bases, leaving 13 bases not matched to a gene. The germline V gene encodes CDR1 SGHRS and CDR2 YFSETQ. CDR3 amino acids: CASSLHQTSGTGNEQFF. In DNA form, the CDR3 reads TGCGCCAGCAGCCTGCATCAGACTAGCGGGACGGGGAATGAGCAGTTCTTC.

In DNA, the CDR3 is TGTGCCAGCAGACGGACGTTGCCCGAAGGAGAGCAGTACTTC. Translating it yields CASRRTLPEGEQYF. This rearrangement joins TRBV11-1 to TRBJ2-7, with D uncertain. V lost 6 bases and J lost 7, with 19 bases in between. Germline V gene sequence: CDR1 SGHAT, CDR2 FQDESV (reference sequence). The CDR3 is 14 amino acids.

The CDR3 region is CASSSISGSGNTIYF. The CDR3 DNA reads as TGCGCCAGCAGCTCCATCTCCGGCTCTGGAAACACCATATATTTT. The gene calls are TRBV5-1 and TRBJ1-3; D not certain. The V and J ends lost 3 bases and 0 bases respectively, with 10 bases between them. CDR3 size: 15 residues. Germline V CDR1 and CDR2: SGHRS, YFSETQ.

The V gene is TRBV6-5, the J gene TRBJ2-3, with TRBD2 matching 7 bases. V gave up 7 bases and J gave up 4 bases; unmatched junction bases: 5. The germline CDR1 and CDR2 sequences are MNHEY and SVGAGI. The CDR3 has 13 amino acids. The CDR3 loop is CASTQGGADTQYF. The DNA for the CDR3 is TGTGCCAGCACTCAGGGAGGGGCAGATACGCAGTATTTT.

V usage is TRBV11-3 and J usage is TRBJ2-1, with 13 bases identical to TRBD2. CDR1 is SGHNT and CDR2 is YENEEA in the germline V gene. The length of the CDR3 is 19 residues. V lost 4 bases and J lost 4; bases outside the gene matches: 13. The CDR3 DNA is TGTGCCAGCAGCTGGGGGTGGACTAGCGGGAGCGTTGAGTACAATGAGCAGTTCTTC. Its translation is CASSWGWTSGSVEYNEQFF.

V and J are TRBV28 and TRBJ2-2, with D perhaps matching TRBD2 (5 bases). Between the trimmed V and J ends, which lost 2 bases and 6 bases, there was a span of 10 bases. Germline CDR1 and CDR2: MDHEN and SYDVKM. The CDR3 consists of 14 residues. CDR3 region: CASSLGGSSGELFF. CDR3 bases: TGTGCCAGCAGTTTAGGAGGTTCGTCCGGGGAGCTGTTTTTT. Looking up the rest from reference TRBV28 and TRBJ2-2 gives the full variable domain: DVKVTQSSRYLVKRTGEKVFLECVQDMDHENMFWYRQDPGLGLRLIYFSYDVKMKEKGDIPEGYSVSREKKERFSLILESASTNQTSMYLCASSLGGSSGELFFGEGSRLTVL.

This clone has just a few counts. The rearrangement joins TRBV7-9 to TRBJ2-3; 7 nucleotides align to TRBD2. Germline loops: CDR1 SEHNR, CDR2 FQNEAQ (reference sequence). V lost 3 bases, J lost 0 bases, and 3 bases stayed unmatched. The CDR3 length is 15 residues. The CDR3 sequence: CASSLRSGSTDTQYF. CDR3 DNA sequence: TGTGCCAGCAGCTTGCGTAGCGGGAGCACAGATACGCAGTATTTT.

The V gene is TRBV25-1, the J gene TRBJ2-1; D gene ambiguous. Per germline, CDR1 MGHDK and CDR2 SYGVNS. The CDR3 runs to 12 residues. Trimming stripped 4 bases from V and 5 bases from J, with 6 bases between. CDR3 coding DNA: TGTGCCAGCAGTGGACACCACAATGAGCAGTTCTTC. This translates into CASSGHHNEQFF.

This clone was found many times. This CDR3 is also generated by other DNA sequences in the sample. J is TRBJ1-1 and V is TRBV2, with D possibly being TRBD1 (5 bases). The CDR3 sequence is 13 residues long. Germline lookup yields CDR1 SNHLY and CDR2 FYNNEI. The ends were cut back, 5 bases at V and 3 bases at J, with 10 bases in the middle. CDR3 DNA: TGTGCCAGCAGTCGGGACGGCTACACTGAAGCTTTCTTT. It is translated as CASSRDGYTEAFF.

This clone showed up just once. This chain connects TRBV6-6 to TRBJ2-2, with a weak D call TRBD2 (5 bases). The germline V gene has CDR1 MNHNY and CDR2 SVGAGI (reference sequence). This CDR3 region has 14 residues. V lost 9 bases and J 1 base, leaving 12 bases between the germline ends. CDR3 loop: CASKKRVNTGELFF. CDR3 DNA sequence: TGTGCCAGTAAGAAGAGGGTGAACACCGGGGAGCTGTTTTTT.

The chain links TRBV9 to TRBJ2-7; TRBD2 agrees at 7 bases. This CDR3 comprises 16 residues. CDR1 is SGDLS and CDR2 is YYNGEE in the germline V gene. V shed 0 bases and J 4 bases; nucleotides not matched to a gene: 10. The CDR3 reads CASSVDVGGPEYEQYF. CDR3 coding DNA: TGTGCCAGCAGCGTAGACGTGGGAGGGCCGGAATACGAGCAGTACTTC. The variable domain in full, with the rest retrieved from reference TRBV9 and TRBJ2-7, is DSGVTQTPKHLITATGQRVTLRCSPRSGDLSVYWYQQSLDQGLQFLIQYYNGEERAKGNILERFSAQQFPDLHSELNLSSLELGDSALYFCASSVDVGGPEYEQYFGPGTRLTVT.

CDR3 sequence (DNA): TGTGCCAGCAGTCCCAAAGAGGGCGGACTAGGTTTGAATGAGCAGTTCTTC. Its protein product is CASSPKEGGLGLNEQFF. The V gene is TRBV7-9, the J gene TRBJ2-1; 7 nucleotides line up with TRBD2. The germline V gene has CDR1 SEHNR and CDR2 FQNEAQ (reference sequence). Trimming at V came to 6 bases and at J to 7 bases, leaving 18 bases not matched to a gene. This CDR3 is 17 amino acids long. The entire variable domain, with the rest obtained from reference TRBV7-9 and TRBJ2-1, is as follows: DTGVSQNPRHKITKRGQNVTFRCDPISEHNRLYWYRQTLGQGPEFLTYFQNEAQLEKSRLLSDRFSAERPKGSFSTLEIQRTEQGDSAMYLCASSPKEGGLGLNEQFFGPGTRLTVL.

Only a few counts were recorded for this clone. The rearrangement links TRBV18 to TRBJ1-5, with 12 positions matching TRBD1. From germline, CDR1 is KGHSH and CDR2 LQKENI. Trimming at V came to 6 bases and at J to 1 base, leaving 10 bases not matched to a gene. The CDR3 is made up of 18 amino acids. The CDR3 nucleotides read TGTGCCAGCTCCCTCAGGGGGGACAGGGGGCAAAGCAATCAGCCCCAGCATTTT. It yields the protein CASSLRGDRGQSNQPQHF.

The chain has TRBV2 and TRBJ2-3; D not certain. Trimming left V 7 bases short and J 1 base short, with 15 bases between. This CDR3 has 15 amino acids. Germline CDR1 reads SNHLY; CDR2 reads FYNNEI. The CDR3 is CASTHRAPGTDTQYF. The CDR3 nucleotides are TGTGCCAGCACCCACCGGGCCCCCGGCACAGATACGCAGTATTTT.

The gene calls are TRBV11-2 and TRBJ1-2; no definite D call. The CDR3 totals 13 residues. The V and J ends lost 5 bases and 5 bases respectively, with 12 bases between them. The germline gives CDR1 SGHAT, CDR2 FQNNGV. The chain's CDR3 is CASSLARRYGYTF. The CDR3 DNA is TGTGCCAGCAGCCTCGCGAGGAGATATGGCTACACCTTC.

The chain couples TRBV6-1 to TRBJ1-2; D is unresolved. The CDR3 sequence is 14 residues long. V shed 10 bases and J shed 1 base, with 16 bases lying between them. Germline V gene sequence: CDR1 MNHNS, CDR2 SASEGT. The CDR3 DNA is TGTGCCACGGTTAGCGGGGTCCTTAACTATGGCTACACCTTC. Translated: CATVSGVLNYGYTF.

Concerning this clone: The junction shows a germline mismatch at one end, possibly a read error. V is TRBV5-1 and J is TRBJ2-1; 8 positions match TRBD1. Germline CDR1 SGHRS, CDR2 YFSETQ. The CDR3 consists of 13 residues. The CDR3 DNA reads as TGCGCCAGCAGCCATGGACAGGGCACTGAGGAGGTCTTC. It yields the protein CASSHGQGTEEVF.

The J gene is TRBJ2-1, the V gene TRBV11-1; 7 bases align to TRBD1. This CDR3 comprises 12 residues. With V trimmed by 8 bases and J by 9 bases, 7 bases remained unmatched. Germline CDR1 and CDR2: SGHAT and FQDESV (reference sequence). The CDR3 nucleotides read TGTGCCAGCGGCCAGACAGGGAGTGAGCAGTTCTTC. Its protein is CASGQTGSEQFF.

The CDR3 is CASSTWEGAGTDTQYF. In nucleotides, the CDR3 is TGTGCCAGTAGTACCTGGGAGGGGGCCGGCACAGATACGCAGTATTTT. The chain recombines TRBV19 with TRBJ2-3; D is possibly TRBD1 or TRBD2 (7 bases each). This CDR3 is 16 amino acids long. V was clipped by 4 bases and J by 1 base, with 15 bases between them. Germline V CDR1 and CDR2: LNHDA, SQIVND (reference sequence).

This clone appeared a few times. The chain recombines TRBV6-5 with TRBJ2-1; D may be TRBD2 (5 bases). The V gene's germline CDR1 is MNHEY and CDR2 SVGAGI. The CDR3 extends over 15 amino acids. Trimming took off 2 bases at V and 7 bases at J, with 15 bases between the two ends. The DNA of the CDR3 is TGTGCCAGCAGTTACGATCCGGCTAGCCGGAATGAGCAGTTCTTC. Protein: CASSYDPASRNEQFF.

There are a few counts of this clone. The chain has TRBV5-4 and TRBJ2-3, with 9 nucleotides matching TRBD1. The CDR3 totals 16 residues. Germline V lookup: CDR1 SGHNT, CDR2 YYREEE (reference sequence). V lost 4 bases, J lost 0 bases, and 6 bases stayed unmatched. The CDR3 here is CASSVEQGASTDTQYF. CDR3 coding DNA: TGTGCCAGCAGCGTAGAACAGGGGGCTAGCACAGATACGCAGTATTTT.

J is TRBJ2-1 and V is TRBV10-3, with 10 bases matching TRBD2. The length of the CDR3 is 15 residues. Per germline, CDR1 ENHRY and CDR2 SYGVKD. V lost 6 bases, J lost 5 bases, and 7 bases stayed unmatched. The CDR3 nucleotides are TGTGCCATCAGCAGAACTAGCGGGATCAACAATGAGCAGTTCTTC. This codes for CAISRTSGINNEQFF.